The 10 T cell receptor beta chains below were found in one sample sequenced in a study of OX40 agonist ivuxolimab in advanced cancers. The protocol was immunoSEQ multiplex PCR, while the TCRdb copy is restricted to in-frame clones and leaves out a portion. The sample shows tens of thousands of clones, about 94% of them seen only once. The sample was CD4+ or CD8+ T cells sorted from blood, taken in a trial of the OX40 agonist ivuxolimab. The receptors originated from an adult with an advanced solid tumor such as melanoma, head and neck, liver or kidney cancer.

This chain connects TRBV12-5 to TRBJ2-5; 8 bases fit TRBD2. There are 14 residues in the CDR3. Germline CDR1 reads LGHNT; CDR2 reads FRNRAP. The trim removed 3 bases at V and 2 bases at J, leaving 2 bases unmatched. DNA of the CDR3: TGTGCTAGTGGTTTAGGCGGGGGGCAAGAGACCCAGTACTTC. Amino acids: CASGLGGGQETQYF.

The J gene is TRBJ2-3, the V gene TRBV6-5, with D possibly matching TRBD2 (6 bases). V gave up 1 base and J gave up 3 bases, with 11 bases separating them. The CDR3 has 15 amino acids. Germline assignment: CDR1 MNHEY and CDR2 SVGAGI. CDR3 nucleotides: TGTGCCAGCAGTTACTTGGCTAGCGAAACAGATACGCAGTATTTT. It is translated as CASSYLASETDTQYF.

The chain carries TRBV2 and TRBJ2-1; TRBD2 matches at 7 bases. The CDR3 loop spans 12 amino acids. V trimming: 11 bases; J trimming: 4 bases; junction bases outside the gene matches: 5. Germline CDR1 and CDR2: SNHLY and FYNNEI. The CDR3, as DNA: TGTGCCCTACCCGGGGGGTACAATGAGCAGTTCTTC. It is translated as CALPGGYNEQFF.

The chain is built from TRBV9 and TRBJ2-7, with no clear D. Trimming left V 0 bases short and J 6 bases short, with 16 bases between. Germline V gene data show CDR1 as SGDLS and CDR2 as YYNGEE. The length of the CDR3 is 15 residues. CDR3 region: CASSVEGVQRGEQYF. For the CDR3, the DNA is TGTGCCAGCAGCGTAGAAGGAGTTCAGAGAGGCGAGCAGTACTTC.

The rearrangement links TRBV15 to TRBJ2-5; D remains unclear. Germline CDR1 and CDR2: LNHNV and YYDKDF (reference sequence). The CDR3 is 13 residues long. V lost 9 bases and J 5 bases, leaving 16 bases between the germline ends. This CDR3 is CATIKPARETQYF. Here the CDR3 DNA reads TGTGCCACGATCAAGCCAGCACGGGAGACCCAGTACTTC.

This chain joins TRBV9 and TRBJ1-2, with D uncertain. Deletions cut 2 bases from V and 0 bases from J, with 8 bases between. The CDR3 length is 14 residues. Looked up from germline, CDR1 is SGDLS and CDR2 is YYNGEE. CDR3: CASSVGPPNYGYTF. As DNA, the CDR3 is TGTGCCAGCAGCGTCGGCCCGCCTAACTATGGCTACACCTTC.

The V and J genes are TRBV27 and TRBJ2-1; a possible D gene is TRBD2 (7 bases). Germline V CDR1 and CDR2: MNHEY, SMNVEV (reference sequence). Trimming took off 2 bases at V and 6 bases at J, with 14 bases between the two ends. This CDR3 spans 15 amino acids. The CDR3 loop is CASSLLAGASNEQFF. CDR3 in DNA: TGTGCCAGCAGTTTACTGGCGGGGGCGAGCAATGAGCAGTTCTTC.

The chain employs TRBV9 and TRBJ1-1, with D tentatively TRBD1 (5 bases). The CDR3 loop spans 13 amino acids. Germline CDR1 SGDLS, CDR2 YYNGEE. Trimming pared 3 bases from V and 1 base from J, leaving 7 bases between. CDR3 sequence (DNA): TGTGCCAGCAGCGACGGGGGGAACACTGAAGCTTTCTTT. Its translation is CASSDGGNTEAFF.

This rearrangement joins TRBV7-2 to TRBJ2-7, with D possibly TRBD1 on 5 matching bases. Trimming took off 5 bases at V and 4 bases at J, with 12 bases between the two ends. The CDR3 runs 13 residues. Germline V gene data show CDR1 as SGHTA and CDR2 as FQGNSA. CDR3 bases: TGTGCCAGCAGCCCAATTTCAGGGTACGAGCAGTACTTC. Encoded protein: CASSPISGYEQYF.

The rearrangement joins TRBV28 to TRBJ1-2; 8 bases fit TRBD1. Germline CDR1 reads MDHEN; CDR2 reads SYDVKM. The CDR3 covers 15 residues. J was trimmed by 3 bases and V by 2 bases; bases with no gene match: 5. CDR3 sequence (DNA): TGTGCCAGCAGTTTAAGGGCAGGGGGCGACTATGGCTACACCTTC. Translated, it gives CASSLRAGGDYGYTF.